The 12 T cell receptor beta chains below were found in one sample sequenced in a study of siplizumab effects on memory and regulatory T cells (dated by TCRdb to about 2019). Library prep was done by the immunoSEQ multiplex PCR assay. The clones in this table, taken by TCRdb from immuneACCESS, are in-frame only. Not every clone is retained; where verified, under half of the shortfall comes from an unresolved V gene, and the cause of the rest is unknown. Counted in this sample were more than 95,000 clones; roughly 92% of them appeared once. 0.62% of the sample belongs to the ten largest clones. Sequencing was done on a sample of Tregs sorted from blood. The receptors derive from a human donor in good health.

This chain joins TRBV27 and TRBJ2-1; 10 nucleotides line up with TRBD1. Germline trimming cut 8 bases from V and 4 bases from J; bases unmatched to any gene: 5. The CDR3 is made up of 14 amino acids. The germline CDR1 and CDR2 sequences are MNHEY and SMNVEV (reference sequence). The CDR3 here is CASARDRGYNEQFF. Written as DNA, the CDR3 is TGTGCCAGCGCGAGGGACAGGGGTTACAATGAGCAGTTCTTC.

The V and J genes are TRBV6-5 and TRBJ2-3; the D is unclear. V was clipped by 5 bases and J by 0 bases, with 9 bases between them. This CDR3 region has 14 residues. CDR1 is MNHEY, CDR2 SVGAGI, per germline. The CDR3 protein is CASSVHRSTDTQYF. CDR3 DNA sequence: TGTGCCAGCAGTGTACATAGAAGCACAGATACGCAGTATTTT.

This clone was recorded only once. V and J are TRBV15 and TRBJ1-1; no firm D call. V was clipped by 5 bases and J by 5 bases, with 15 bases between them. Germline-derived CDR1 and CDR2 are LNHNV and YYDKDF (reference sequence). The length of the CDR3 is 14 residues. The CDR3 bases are TGTGCCACCAGCCTCCGGGTGACGGGAACTGAAGCTTTCTTT. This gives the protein CATSLRVTGTEAFF.

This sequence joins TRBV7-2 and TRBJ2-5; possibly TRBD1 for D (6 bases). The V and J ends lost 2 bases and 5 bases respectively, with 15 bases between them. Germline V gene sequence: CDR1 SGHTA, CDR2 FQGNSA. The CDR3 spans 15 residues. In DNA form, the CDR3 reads TGTGCCAGCAGCTTAATGGGGACAAAAGTGGAGACCCAGTACTTC. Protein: CASSLMGTKVETQYF.

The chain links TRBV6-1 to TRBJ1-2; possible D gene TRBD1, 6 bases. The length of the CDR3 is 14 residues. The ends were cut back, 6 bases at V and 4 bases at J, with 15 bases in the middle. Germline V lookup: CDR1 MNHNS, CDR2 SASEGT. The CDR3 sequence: CASRNLDRLYGYTF. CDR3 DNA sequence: TGTGCCAGCAGGAACCTTGACAGGCTCTATGGCTACACCTTC.

In nucleotides, the CDR3 is TGTGCCAGTAATTTGGGGGTGAGAATGAACACTGAAGCTTTCTTT. It is translated as CASNLGVRMNTEAFF. This chain connects TRBV19 to TRBJ1-1; D is possibly TRBD1 (5 bases). V was shortened by 7 bases and J by 0 bases, with 15 bases between the two germline ends. The CDR3 has 15 residues. In germline, CDR1 is LNHDA, CDR2 SQIVND (reference sequence).

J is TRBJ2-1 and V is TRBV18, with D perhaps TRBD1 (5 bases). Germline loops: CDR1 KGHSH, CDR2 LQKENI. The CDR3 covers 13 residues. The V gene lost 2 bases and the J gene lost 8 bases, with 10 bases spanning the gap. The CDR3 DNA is TGTGCCAGCTCACCAGCCAGGGATTATGAGCAGTTCTTC. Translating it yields CASSPARDYEQFF.

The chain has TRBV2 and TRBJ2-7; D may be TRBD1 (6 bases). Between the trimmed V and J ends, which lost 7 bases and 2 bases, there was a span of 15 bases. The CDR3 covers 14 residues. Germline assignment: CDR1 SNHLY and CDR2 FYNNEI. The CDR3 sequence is CASIGTTPPYEQYF. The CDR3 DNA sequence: TGTGCCAGCATTGGGACAACGCCTCCCTACGAGCAGTACTTC.

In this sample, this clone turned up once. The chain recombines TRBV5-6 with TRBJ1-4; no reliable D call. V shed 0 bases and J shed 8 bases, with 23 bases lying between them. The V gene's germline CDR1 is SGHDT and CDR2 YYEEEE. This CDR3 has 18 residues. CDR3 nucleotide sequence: TGTGCCAGCAGCTTGGTTTCGTCGGTTCGCATGGCCAAAGAAAAACTGTTTTTT. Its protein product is CASSLVSSVRMAKEKLFF.

The CDR3 sequence is CASSTSGTSVAEQFF. In DNA, the CDR3 is TGTGCCAGCAGCACCTCCGGGACTAGCGTAGCTGAGCAGTTCTTC. This chain links TRBV5-4 with TRBJ2-1, with 10 bases that match TRBD2. The CDR3 totals 15 residues. CDR1 is SGHNT, CDR2 YYREEE, per germline (reference sequence). The junction had 10 bases not matched to a gene; V was cut back by 4 bases and J by 9 bases. The whole variable domain, remainder taken from reference TRBV5-4 and TRBJ2-1, is ETGVTQSPTHLIKTRGQQVTLRCSSQSGHNTVSWYQQALGQGPQFIFQYYREEENGRGNFPPRFSGLQFPNYSSELNVNALELDDSALYLCASSTSGTSVAEQFFGPGTRLTVL.

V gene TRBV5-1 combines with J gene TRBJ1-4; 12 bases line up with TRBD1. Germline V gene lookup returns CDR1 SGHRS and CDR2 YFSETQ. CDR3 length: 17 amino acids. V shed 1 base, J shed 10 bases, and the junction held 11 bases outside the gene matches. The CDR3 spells CASSLIPGTGGQGKLFF. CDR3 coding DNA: TGCGCCAGCAGCTTGATTCCCGGGACAGGGGGCCAAGGAAAACTGTTTTTT.

CDR3 sequence (DNA): TGTGCCAGTAGTATGGGGTTTTCGGGAGAGACCCAGTACTTC. Encoded protein: CASSMGFSGETQYF. The chain links TRBV19 to TRBJ2-5; D gene unclear. The germline V gene encodes CDR1 LNHDA and CDR2 SQIVND (reference sequence). V was clipped by 3 bases and J by 4 bases, with 12 bases between them. This CDR3 spans 14 amino acids.